The rows below give T cell receptor beta chains drawn from one sample of a study of T-cell memory formation after mild COVID-19. TCRdb processed the 5' RACE reads anew with MiXCR; each CDR3 protein has one entry. The data hold about 400,000 distinct CDR3 sequences, with more than 20% observed a single time. What was sequenced was PBMCs or a T cell subset sorted from them (not recorded which). The receptors here all came from an adult woman who had mild COVID-19 (a few samples of this study predate the infection). Cell type and time point are not known. CDR3s include the opening cysteine and the closing phenylalanine or tryptophan. Fields, in order: V gene, J gene, clone size, D gene, CDR3 DNA, CDR3 protein. D genes are given only for firm matches. Rows may omit the clone size; those that give it use once, few, many or a size class.

>TRBV2|TRBJ2-1|NA|TRBD1
TGTGCCAGCAAGGACAGGGGTGGTAGAAATGAGCAGTTCTTC
CASKDRGGRNEQFF
>TRBV7-6|TRBJ2-5|NA|TRBD1
TGTGCCAGCAGCCTACTCGGACAGGCCGTAGAGACCCAGTACTTC
CASSLLGQAVETQYF
>TRBV30|TRBJ1-1|NA|NA
TGTGCCTGGAATGGAGGAACGAACACTGAAGCTTTCTTT
CAWNGGTNTEAFF
>TRBV15|TRBJ2-1|few|NA
TGTGCCACCAGCAGAAATGAGGCGGAGGGGTTCTTC
CATSRNEAEGFF
>TRBV2|TRBJ2-2|few|TRBD1
TGTGCCAGCAGTGGACAGGGGGCGGGCACCGGGGAGCTGTTTTTT
CASSGQGAGTGELFF
>TRBV4-3|TRBJ2-1|many|TRBD2
TGCGCCAGCAGCCAAGATAGCGGGAGTGGGGGCAATGAGCAGTTCTTC
CASSQDSGSGGNEQFF
>TRBV7-9|TRBJ2-1|few|NA
TGTGCCAGCAGTCCCCCAGCCTCCAATGAGCAGTTCTTC
CASSPPASNEQFF
>TRBV5-1|TRBJ1-1|few|NA
TGCGCCAGCAGCGCCTTCCCGGAGACGAACACTGAAGCTTTCTTT
CASSAFPETNTEAFF
>TRBV5-5|TRBJ2-1|NA|NA
TGTGCCAGCAGCTTAAACAGGAGGCCCTACAATGAGCAGTTCTTC
CASSLNRRPYNEQFF
>TRBV5-1|TRBJ1-1|NA|NA
TGCGCCAGCAGACCACAAGGGGTGGGGACTGAAGCTTTCTTT
CASRPQGVGTEAFF
>TRBV27|TRBJ1-5|NA|TRBD1
TGTGCCAGCAGTTTATCCACAGGGGGCAATCAGCCCCAGCATTTT
CASSLSTGGNQPQHF
>TRBV29-1|TRBJ1-1|NA|NA
TGCAGCGTAGAGTCGAACACTGAAGCTTTCTTT
CSVESNTEAFF
>TRBV12-3/TRBV12-4|TRBJ2-1|many|TRBD2
TGTGCCAGCAGTCCGCTAGCGGGAGGCAATGAGCAGTTCTTC
CASSPLAGGNEQFF
>TRBV20-1|TRBJ2-3|few|NA
TGCAGTGCTAGAGACCAACTCAAATTAGCGGTCCTCACAGATACGCAGTATTTT
CSARDQLKLAVLTDTQYF
>TRBV7-8|TRBJ2-3|NA|TRBD1
TGTGCCAGCAGCTACCCAAGGGACAGGCGAAGCACAGATACGCAGTATTTT
CASSYPRDRRSTDTQYF
>TRBV12-3/TRBV12-4|TRBJ2-1|NA|TRBD2
TGTGCCGGTAGCGGGGGGGACAATGAGCAGTTCTTC
CAGSGGDNEQFF
>TRBV10-2|TRBJ2-7|few|TRBD2
TGCGCCAGTGCGACTAGCGGGGAGGGCTACGAGCAGTACTTC
CASATSGEGYEQYF
>TRBV30|TRBJ2-1|NA|TRBD2
TGTGCCTGGAGTGTAGGACTAGCGGGAGTCGATAATGAGCAGTTCTTC
CAWSVGLAGVDNEQFF
>TRBV6-2/TRBV6-3|TRBJ1-1|few|NA
TGTGCCAGCACCGCCAACGCCCTCCGATCCACTGAAGCTTTCTTT
CASTANALRSTEAFF
>TRBV12-3/TRBV12-4|TRBJ1-1|few|NA
TGTGCCAGCATCCCGGCCCTAGACACTGAAGCTTTCTTT
CASIPALDTEAFF
>TRBV6-2/TRBV6-3|TRBJ2-3|few|NA
TGTGCCAGCAGTTACGGGGGGCGCGGAGATACGCAGTATTTT
CASSYGGRGDTQYF
>TRBV4-1|TRBJ2-1|few|NA
TGCGCCAGCAGCCAAGGGCCGTCGCCCAAGTTCTTC
CASSQGPSPKFF
>TRBV24-1|TRBJ2-3|few|TRBD2
TGTGCCACCAGTGAAACTACTAGCGGGGGCTCTAGCACAGATACGCAGTATTTT
CATSETTSGGSSTDTQYF
>TRBV7-2|TRBJ2-2|few|NA
TGTGCCAGCAGCTTACGGCTAGAATTAACCGGGGAGCTGTTTTTT
CASSLRLELTGELFF
>TRBV6-2/TRBV6-3|TRBJ1-5|few|TRBD1
TGTGCCAGCAGTTACGACAGGGGGCATGGAGGTAGCAATCAGCCCCAGCATTTT
CASSYDRGHGGSNQPQHF
>TRBV6-5|TRBJ1-2|NA|NA
TGTGCCAGCAGTGAGGAGGCAGGGGACCCTGGCTACACCTTC
CASSEEAGDPGYTF
>TRBV5-1|TRBJ1-1|few|NA
TGCGCCAGCAGCTTGGCCGGGCAGGGGAGGATTCGGAACACTGAAGCTTTCTTT
CASSLAGQGRIRNTEAFF
>TRBV21-1|TRBJ2-2|few|NA
TGTGCCAGCAGCAGTCGTGCCGGGAGGCCTTACACCGGGGAGCTGTTTTTT
CASSSRAGRPYTGELFF
>TRBV12-3/TRBV12-4|TRBJ2-7|NA|NA
TGTGCCAGCAGTTTTTATCGGATGGATACGTGGGGCGTCGGGGGCACCTACGAGCAGTACTTC
CASSFYRMDTWGVGGTYEQYF
>TRBV20-1|TRBJ2-7|NA|TRBD1
TGCAGTGCTAGCCCCAGACAGGGTACTTCCTACGAGCAGTACTTC
CSASPRQGTSYEQYF
>TRBV4-2|TRBJ1-5|few|NA
TGTGCCAGCAGCCAACCCGGGGTGGCGGATCAGCCCCAGCATTTT
CASSQPGVADQPQHF
>TRBV7-6|TRBJ2-3|few|TRBD2
TGTGCCAGCAGCTTAGAGGGTGCGGGAGGGCCGGCAGATACGCAGTATTTT
CASSLEGAGGPADTQYF
>TRBV30|TRBJ2-7|NA|TRBD1
TGTGCCTGGAGGGACAGGCAAGTATCCTACGAGCAGTACTTC
CAWRDRQVSYEQYF